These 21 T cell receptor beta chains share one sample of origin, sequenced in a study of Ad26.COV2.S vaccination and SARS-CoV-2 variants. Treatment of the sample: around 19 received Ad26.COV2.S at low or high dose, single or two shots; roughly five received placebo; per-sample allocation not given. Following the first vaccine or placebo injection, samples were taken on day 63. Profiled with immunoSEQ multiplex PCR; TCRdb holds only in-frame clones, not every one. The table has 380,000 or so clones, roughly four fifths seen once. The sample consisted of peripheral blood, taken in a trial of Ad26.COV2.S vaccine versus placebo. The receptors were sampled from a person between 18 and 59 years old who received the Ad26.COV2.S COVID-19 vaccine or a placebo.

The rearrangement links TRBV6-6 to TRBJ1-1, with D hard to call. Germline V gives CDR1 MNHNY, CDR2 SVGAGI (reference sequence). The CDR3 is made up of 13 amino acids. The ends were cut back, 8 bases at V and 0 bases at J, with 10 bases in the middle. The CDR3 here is CASSPGLNTEAFF. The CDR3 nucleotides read TGTGCCAGCTCCCCGGGGTTGAACACTGAAGCTTTCTTT.

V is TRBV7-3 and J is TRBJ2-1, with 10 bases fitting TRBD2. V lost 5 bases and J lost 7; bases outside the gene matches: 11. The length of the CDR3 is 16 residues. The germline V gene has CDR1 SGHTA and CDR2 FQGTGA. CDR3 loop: CASSPQRGGVMNEQFF. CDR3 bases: TGTGCCAGCAGCCCCCAGCGGGGGGGCGTGATGAATGAGCAGTTCTTC.

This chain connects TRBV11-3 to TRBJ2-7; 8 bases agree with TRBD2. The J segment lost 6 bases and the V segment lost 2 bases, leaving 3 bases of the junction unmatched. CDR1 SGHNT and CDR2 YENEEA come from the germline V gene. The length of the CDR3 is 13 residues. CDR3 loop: CASSLLGGAEQYF. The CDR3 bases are TGTGCCAGCAGCTTACTCGGGGGGGCCGAGCAGTACTTC.

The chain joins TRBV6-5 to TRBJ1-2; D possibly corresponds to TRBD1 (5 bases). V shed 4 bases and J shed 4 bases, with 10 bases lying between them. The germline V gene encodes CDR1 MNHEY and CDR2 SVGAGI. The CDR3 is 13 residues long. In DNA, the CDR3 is TGTGCCAGCAGTTCCCAGGGTGTCTATGGCTACACCTTC. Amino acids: CASSSQGVYGYTF.

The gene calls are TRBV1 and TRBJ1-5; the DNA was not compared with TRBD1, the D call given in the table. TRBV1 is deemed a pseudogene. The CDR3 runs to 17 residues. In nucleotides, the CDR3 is TGCACCAGCAGCCCAGACAGGGTCTCCCTTAGCAATCAGCCCCAGCATTTT. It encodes CTSSPDRVSLSNQPQHF.

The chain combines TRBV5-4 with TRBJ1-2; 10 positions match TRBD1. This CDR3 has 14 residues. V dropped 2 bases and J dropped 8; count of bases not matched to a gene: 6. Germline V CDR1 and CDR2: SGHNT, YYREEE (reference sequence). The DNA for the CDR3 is TGTGCCAGCAGCTTAGACAGGGGGCTAAGAGGCTACACCTTC. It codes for CASSLDRGLRGYTF.

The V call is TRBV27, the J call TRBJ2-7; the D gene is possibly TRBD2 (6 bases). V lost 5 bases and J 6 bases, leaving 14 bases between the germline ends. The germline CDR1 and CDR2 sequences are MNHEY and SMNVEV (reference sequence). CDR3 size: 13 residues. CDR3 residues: CASSPGLRVEQYF. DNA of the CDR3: TGTGCCAGCAGTCCTGGACTAAGAGTCGAGCAGTACTTC.

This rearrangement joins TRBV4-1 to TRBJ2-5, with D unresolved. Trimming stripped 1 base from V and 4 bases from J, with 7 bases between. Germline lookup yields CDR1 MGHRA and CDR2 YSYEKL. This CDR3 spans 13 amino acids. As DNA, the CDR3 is TGCGCCAGCAGCCAAGCCAGACTAGAGACCCAGTACTTC. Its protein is CASSQARLETQYF.

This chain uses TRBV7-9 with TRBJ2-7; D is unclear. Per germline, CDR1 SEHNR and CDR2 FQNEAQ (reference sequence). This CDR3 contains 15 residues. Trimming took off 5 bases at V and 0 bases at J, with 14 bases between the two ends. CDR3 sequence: CASSPTQASSYEQYF. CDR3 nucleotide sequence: TGTGCCAGCAGCCCGACGCAGGCGAGCTCCTACGAGCAGTACTTC. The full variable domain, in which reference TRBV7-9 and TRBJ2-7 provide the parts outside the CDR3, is DTGVSQNPRHKITKRGQNVTFRCDPISEHNRLYWYRQTLGQGPEFLTYFQNEAQLEKSRLLSDRFSAERPKGSFSTLEIQRTEQGDSAMYLCASSPTQASSYEQYFGPGTRLTVT.

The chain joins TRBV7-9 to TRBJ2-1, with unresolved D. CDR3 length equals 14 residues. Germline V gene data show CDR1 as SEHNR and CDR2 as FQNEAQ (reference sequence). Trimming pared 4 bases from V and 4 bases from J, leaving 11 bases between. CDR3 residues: CASSYHVGYNEQFF. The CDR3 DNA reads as TGTGCCAGCAGCTATCACGTGGGATACAATGAGCAGTTCTTC. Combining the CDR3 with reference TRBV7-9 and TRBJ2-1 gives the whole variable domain DTGVSQNPRHKITKRGQNVTFRCDPISEHNRLYWYRQTLGQGPEFLTYFQNEAQLEKSRLLSDRFSAERPKGSFSTLEIQRTEQGDSAMYLCASSYHVGYNEQFFGPGTRLTVL.

CDR3 coding DNA: TGTGCCAGCAGCCCAAGACGGAACACAGATACGCAGTATTTT. Translating it yields CASSPRRNTDTQYF. V usage is TRBV7-9 and J usage is TRBJ2-3; no clear D. CDR1 is SEHNR and CDR2 is FQNEAQ in the germline V gene (reference sequence). Trimming took 5 bases from V and 2 from J, leaving 11 bases between them. This CDR3 spans 14 amino acids.

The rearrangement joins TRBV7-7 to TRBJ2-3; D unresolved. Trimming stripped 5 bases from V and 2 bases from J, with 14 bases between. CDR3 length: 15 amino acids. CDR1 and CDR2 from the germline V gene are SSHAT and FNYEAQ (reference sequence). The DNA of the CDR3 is TGTGCCAGCAGCCCCTCCGACTGGCTCACAGATACGCAGTATTTT. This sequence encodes CASSPSDWLTDTQYF.

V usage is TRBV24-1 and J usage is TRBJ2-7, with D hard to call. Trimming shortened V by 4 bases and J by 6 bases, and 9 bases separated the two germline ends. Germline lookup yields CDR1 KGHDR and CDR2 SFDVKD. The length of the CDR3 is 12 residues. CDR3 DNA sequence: TGTGCCACCAGTGACCTTTGGGGCGAGCAGTACTTC. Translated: CATSDLWGEQYF.

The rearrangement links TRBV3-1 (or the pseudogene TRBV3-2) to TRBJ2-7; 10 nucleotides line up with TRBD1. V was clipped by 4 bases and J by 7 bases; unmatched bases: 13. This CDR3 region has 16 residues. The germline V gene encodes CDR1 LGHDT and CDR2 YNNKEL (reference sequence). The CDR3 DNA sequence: TGTGCCAGCAGCCGAGGAGTGACAGGGGGCTTATATGAGCAGTACTTC. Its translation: CASSRGVTGGLYEQYF.

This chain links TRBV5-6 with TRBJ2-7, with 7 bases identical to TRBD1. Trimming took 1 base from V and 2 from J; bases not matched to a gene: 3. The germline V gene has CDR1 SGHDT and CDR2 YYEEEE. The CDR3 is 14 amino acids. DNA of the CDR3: TGTGCCAGCAGCTTGCAGGGACAGACCTACGAGCAGTACTTC. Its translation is CASSLQGQTYEQYF.

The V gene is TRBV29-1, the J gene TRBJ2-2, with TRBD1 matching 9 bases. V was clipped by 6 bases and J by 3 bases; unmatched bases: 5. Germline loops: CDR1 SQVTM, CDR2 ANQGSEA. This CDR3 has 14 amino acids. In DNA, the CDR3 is TGCAGCGTCGCCAGGACAGGGGACACCGGGGAGCTGTTTTTT. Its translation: CSVARTGDTGELFF.

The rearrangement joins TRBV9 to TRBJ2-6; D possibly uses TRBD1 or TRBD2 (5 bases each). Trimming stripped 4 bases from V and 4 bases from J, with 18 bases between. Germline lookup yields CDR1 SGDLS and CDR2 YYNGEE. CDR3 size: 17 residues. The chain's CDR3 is CASSPRPVGTGANVLTF. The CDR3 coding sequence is TGTGCCAGCAGCCCCCGACCGGTCGGGACCGGGGCCAACGTCCTGACTTTC.

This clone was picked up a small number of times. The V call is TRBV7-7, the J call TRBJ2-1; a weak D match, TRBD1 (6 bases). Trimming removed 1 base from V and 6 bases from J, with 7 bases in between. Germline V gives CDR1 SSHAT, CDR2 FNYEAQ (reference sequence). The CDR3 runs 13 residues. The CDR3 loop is CASSLGDINEQFF. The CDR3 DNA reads TGTGCCAGCAGCTTAGGGGACATCAATGAGCAGTTCTTC.

The chain's CDR3 is CASSTGGVVGYTF. As DNA, the CDR3 is TGTGCCAGCAGCACAGGGGGGGTTGTTGGCTACACCTTC. The chain has TRBV7-9 and TRBJ1-2; 8 bases map to TRBD1. The CDR3 is made up of 13 amino acids. V was clipped by 5 bases and J by 7 bases; unmatched bases: 6. Germline assignment: CDR1 SEHNR and CDR2 FQNEAQ (reference sequence). The complete variable domain, with remaining parts taken from reference TRBV7-9 and TRBJ1-2, reads DTGVSQNPRHKITKRGQNVTFRCDPISEHNRLYWYRQTLGQGPEFLTYFQNEAQLEKSRLLSDRFSAERPKGSFSTLEIQRTEQGDSAMYLCASSTGGVVGYTFGSGTRLTVV.

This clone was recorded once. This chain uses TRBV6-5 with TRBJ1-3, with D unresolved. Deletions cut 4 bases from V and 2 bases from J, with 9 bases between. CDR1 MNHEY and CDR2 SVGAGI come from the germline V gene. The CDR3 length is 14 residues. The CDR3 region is CASSLSEAGNTIYF. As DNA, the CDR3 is TGTGCCAGCAGTTTGTCAGAGGCTGGAAACACCATATATTTT.

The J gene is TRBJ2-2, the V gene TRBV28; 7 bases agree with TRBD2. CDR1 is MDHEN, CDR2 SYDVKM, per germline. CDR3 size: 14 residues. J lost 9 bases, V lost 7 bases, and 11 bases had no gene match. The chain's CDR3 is CASIPTSQPWELFF. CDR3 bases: TGTGCCAGCATCCCGACTAGCCAACCGTGGGAGCTGTTTTTT.